This T cell receptor (beta chain) comes out of a study of shared clonotypes between healthy human individuals. The assay used deep level. Measured with immunoSEQ multiplex PCR; TCRdb has only the in-frame clones, and not every one. This sample has 2 million to 3 million clones, with 93% found just once. Regarding this clone: What it recognizes is unknown.

Germline assignment: CDR1 SGHTA and CDR2 FQGNSA. Between the trimmed V and J ends, which lost 0 bases and 4 bases, there was a span of 8 bases. This CDR3 has 14 residues. Study observations and caveats: Sharing across several donors was seen in 4% to 6.5% of naive CD4 clonotypes. Richness estimates generally favored naive over memory subsets.

The source is a young man in good health. Some clones in this sample may be carry-over from other donors' samples. Sample: naive CD4+ T cells from PBMCs. Subset noted: CD45RA+ positively selected. The chain couples TRBV7-2 to TRBJ2-3; D possibly uses TRBD1 or TRBD2 (5 bases each). The DNA of the CDR3 is TGTGCCAGCAGCTTAGCGAGGGGAGCAGATACGCAGTATTTT. As protein: CASSLARGADTQYF.